Included here is one T cell receptor (beta chain) sequence, with context. The CDR3 has 16 amino acids. Trimming cost V 4 bases and J 0 bases; bases outside gene matches: 4. Germline-derived CDR1 and CDR2 are SGHDN and FVKESK. This specimen belongs to a study of blood T cell repertoires in COVID-19. Assay used: immunoSEQ multiplex PCR; TCRdb lists only in-frame clones, some missing. The sample shows a few hundred thousand clones, about 88% of them seen only once. The rearrangement joins TRBV14 to TRBJ2-2, with TRBD1 identical over 8 bases. Sequenced sample: peripheral blood. The sequence was collected from a woman aged 70-85 years with active or convalescent COVID-19. The CDR3 DNA sequence: TGTGCCAGCAGCCTCCGGACAGGGTCGAACACCGGGGAGCTGTTTTTT. Residues: CASSLRTGSNTGELFF.